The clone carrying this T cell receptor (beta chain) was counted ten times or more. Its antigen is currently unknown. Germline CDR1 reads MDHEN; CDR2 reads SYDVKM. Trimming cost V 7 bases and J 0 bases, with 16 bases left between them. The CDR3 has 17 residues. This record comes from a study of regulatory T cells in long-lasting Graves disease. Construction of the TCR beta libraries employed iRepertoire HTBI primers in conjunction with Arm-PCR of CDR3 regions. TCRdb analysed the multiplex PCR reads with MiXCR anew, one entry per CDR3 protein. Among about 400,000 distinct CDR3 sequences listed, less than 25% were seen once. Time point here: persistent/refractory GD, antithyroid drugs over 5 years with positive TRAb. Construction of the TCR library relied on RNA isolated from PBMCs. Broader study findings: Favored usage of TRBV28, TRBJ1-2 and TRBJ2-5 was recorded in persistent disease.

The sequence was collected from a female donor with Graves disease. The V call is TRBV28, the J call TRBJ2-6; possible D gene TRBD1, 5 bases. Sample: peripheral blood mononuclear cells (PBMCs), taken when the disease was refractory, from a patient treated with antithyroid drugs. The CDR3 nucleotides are TGTGCCAGCACTCCAGGGCACTCGAGCTCTGGGGCCAACGTCCTGACTTTC. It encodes CASTPGHSSSGANVLTF.